This T cell receptor (beta chain) was sequenced during a study of cytomegalovirus exposure and HLA in healthy donors. About the study: Earlier findings included about 120 million unique TCR beta sequences obtained from roughly 200 million T cells.

Primers: 60 Vbeta forward and 13 Jbeta reverse. The assay was immunoSEQ multiplex PCR, and TCRdb's table has in-frame clones only and misses some. This table holds around 95,000 clones, around 86% found once. Study findings and constraints: CMV serostatus was the sole immune exposure data available. It was reportedly the case that the classifier diagnosed cytomegalovirus status with high specificity and sensitivity. Another analysis was done later, and it associated approximately 17,000 TCR beta sequences with HLA alleles at 0.05 false discovery rate.

As regards this clone: Its antigen remains unidentified.

Germline lookup yields CDR1 SGHTA and CDR2 FQGNSA. The CDR3 sequence is 14 residues long. V was pared by 0 bases and J by 6 bases, with 12 bases between. Sequencing used PBMCs. The receptor was derived from a female donor in good health and CMV-seropositive. This rearrangement joins TRBV7-2 to TRBJ2-7, with D unclear. Here the CDR3 reads CASSLASGVVEQYF. The CDR3 DNA sequence: TGTGCCAGCAGCTTAGCTTCAGGCGTAGTCGAGCAGTACTTC.